Following are 16 T cell receptor beta chains from one sample sequenced in a study of T cells in Graves' hyperthyroidism and ophthalmopathy. There were TCR beta CDR3 regions amplified from RNA transcripts. First-round RT-PCR targeting the TCR CDR3 was performed with the HTBI primer set. MiXCR, run by TCRdb on the multiplex PCR reads, gives a single entry per CDR3 protein. Of just under 750,000 distinct CDR3 sequences listed, around 40% are singletons. Sequenced material: blood. The receptors here all came from a woman aged 35 to 49 with Graves' hyperthyroidism.

This clonotype was picked up a small number of times. The V and J genes are TRBV6-6 and TRBJ2-5, with D perhaps matching TRBD1 or TRBD2 (6 bases each). Trimming pared 0 bases from V and 5 bases from J, leaving 13 bases between. CDR1 is MNHNY and CDR2 is SVGAGI in the germline V gene (reference sequence). The CDR3 contains 15 residues. CDR3 sequence: CASSYSGGNGETQYF. CDR3 bases: TGTGCCAGCAGTTACTCGGGGGGCAACGGGGAGACCCAGTACTTC.

This clonotype was counted between two and nine times. This sequence joins TRBV5-1 and TRBJ1-1; D uncertain. The CDR3 is 15 residues long. The germline V and J ends were trimmed by 1 base and 4 bases, with 14 bases remaining between them. Per the germline V gene, CDR1 is SGHRS and CDR2 is YFSETQ. The CDR3 coding sequence is TGCGCCAGCAGCTTGAATCCCCCGAGGAGCACTGAAGCTTTCTTT. This translates into CASSLNPPRSTEAFF. Full variable domain (remainder filled in from reference TRBV5-1 and TRBJ1-1): KAGVTQTPRYLIKTRGQQVTLSCSPISGHRSVSWYQQTPGQGLQFLFEYFSETQRNKGNFPGRFSGRQFSNSRSEMNVSTLELGDSALYLCASSLNPPRSTEAFFGQGTRLTVV.

There are a few counts of this clonotype. The V and J genes are TRBV25-1 and TRBJ1-3; 9 bases fit TRBD1. J was trimmed by 4 bases and V by 4 bases; bases with no gene match: 5. The germline CDR1 and CDR2 sequences are MGHDK and SYGVNS. This CDR3 has 15 residues. The CDR3 DNA follows: TGTGCCAGCAGTGCTAGAGGGACAGGGGGAAACACCATATATTTT. Translated, it gives CASSARGTGGNTIYF.

The chain couples TRBV28 to TRBJ1-1, with no clear D. Trimming stripped 3 bases from V and 7 bases from J, with 6 bases between. The germline V gene encodes CDR1 MDHEN and CDR2 SYDVKM. This CDR3 region has 11 residues. CDR3 nucleotide sequence: TGTGCCAGCAGTTTTCAGAGTGAAGCTTTCTTT. It codes for CASSFQSEAFF.

The chain recombines TRBV2 with TRBJ1-5, with D unclear. V was clipped by 3 bases and J by 0 bases, with 9 bases between them. The CDR3 is 15 amino acids. Per germline, CDR1 SNHLY and CDR2 FYNNEI. Written as DNA, the CDR3 is TGTGCCAGCAGTGACCCCAGCCATAGCAATCAGCCCCAGCATTTT. Translation: CASSDPSHSNQPQHF.

The chain has TRBV6-5 and TRBJ2-5; D call uncertain. Germline loops: CDR1 MNHEY, CDR2 SVGAGI. Trimming took 4 bases from V and 5 from J, leaving 14 bases between them. This CDR3 is built from 14 residues. CDR3 protein: CASSLQITVETQYF. In DNA, the CDR3 is TGTGCCAGCAGTTTACAAATTACCGTGGAGACCCAGTACTTC.

Concerning this clonotype: This clone may be a read error of a much larger clone one base away. V and J are TRBV7-8 and TRBJ1-5; D is unclear. CDR3 size: 15 residues. V gave up 5 bases and J gave up 1 base, with 12 bases separating them. Germline lookup yields CDR1 SGHVS and CDR2 FQNEAQ. CDR3 nucleotide sequence: TGTGCCAGCAGCCTTAGGCCTGGCAGCAATCAGCCCCAGCATTTT. Protein: CASSLRPGSNQPQHF.

With regard to this clonotype: The CDR3 end shows no conserved phenylalanine or tryptophan, and so a read error is likely. Because the CDR3's place on the DNA is in doubt, the DNA is left out and the CDR3 is given as listed by TCRdb. The chain uses TRBV6-5 and TRBJ1-2. The CDR3 has 9 residues if both end residues are counted. Germline loops: CDR1 MNHEY, CDR2 SVGAGI. This CDR3 reads CASSYSLTR.

The chain uses TRBV5-8 and TRBJ1-2; D ambiguous. CDR1 and CDR2 (germline): SGHTS, YDEGEE. V was pared by 1 base and J by 5 bases, with 18 bases between. This CDR3 contains 16 residues. The CDR3 loop reads CASSLPRDQRRYGYTF. The CDR3 DNA sequence: TGTGCCAGCAGCTTGCCCCGGGATCAACGGCGGTATGGCTACACCTTC.

This clonotype has ten or more counts. The gene calls are TRBV7-2 and TRBJ2-5; the match to TRBD2 covers 12 bases. Germline V CDR1 and CDR2: SGHTA, FQGNSA. The length of the CDR3 is 15 residues. Losses at the gene ends were 5 bases for V and 5 bases for J; bases not matched to a gene: 6. The CDR3 nucleotides are TGTGCCAGCAGCCGGCCTGGACTAGCGGGGGAGACCCAGTACTTC. Translation gives CASSRPGLAGETQYF.

This clonotype occurred many times. The chain's CDR3 is CASSRTSGGSGELFF. Written as DNA, the CDR3 is TGTGCCAGCAGCAGGACTAGCGGGGGTTCCGGGGAGCTGTTTTTT. This chain uses TRBV25-1 with TRBJ2-2; TRBD2 agrees at 13 bases. Trimming removed 6 bases from V and 6 bases from J; junction bases left unmatched: 4. The CDR3 is made up of 15 amino acids. Germline CDR1 MGHDK, CDR2 SYGVNS.

The V call is TRBV7-2, the J call TRBJ1-1; TRBD1 matches at 7 bases. Germline V CDR1 and CDR2: SGHTA, FQGNSA. The CDR3 loop spans 17 amino acids. V dropped 5 bases and J dropped 5; count of bases not matched to a gene: 17. The CDR3 DNA follows: TGTGCCAGCAGCGCGGTGGCGACAGGGAGGGGAAGAACTGAAGCTTTCTTT. Translating gives CASSAVATGRGRTEAFF.

The table lists this clonotype with a few counts. The V and J genes are TRBV20-1 and TRBJ1-1; D remains unclear. The CDR3 extends over 17 amino acids. Germline CDR1 reads DFQATT; CDR2 reads SNEGSKA (reference sequence). Trimming took 2 bases from V and 1 from J, leaving 20 bases between them. The CDR3 sequence is CSARSPPGDRRNTEAFF. The CDR3 DNA is TGCAGTGCTAGATCCCCCCCTGGGGATAGGAGGAACACTGAAGCTTTCTTT.

Points on this clonotype: One base away lies a much larger clone, so this may be a sequencing read error. V and J are TRBV7-9 and TRBJ1-3; D gene ambiguous. This CDR3 has 15 amino acids. Germline-derived CDR1 and CDR2 are SEHNR and FQNEAQ (reference sequence). The CDR3 loop reads CASSLDGYSGSTIYF. Written as DNA, the CDR3 is TGTGCCAGCAGCTTGGACGGTTACTCTGGAAGCACCATATATTTT.

This clonotype was seen only a few times. J is TRBJ2-7 and V is TRBV7-2, with TRBD2 matching over 7 bases. CDR3 size: 17 residues. After removal of 2 bases from V and 2 bases from J, the junction contained 12 bases not matched to a gene. Germline CDR1 is SGHTA and CDR2 is FQGNSA. The CDR3 DNA follows: TGTGCCAGCAGCTTAAGCCCCACGCGGGAGTTCCCCTACGAGCAGTACTTC. Its protein is CASSLSPTREFPYEQYF.

The J gene is TRBJ1-5, the V gene TRBV7-2, with D tentatively TRBD1 (6 bases). The germline V and J ends were trimmed by 6 bases and 3 bases, with 18 bases remaining between them. This CDR3 comprises 16 residues. The germline CDR1 and CDR2 sequences are SGHTA and FQGNSA. This chain's CDR3 is CASSYYGGRDNQPQHF. The DNA for the CDR3 is TGTGCCAGCAGTTACTACGGGGGGCGTGACAATCAGCCCCAGCATTTT. Variable domain in full (rest from reference TRBV7-2 and TRBJ1-5): GAGVSQSPSNKVTEKGKDVELRCDPISGHTALYWYRQSLGQGLEFLIYFQGNSAPDKSGLPSDRFSAERTGGSVSTLTIQRTQQEDSAVYLCASSYYGGRDNQPQHFGDGTRLSIL.